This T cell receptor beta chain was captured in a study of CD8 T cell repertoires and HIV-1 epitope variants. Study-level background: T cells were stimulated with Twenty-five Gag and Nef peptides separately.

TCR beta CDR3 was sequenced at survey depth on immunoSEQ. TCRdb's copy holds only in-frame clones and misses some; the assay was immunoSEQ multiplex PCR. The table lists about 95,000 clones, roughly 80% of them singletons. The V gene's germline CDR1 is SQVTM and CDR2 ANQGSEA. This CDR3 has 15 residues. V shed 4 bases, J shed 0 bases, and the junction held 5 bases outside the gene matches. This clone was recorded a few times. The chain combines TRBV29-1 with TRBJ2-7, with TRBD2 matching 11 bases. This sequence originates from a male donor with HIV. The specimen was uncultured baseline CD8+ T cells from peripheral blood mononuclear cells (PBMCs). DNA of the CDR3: TGCAGCGTTGCGGGGACTAGCGGTTTCTCCTACGAGCAGTACTTC. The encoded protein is CSVAGTSGFSYEQYF.